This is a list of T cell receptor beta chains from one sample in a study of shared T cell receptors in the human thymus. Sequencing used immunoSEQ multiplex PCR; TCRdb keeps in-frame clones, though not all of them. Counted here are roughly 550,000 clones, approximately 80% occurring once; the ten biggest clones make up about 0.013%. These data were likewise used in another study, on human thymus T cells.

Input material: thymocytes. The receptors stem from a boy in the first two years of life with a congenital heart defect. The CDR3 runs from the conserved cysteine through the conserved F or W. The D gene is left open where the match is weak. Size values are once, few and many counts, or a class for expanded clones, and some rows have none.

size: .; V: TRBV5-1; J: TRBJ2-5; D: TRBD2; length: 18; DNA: TGCGCCAGCAGCTTGGCGGGGGCGCGGAGCGGGAGACAAGAGACCCAGTACTTC; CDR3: CASSLAGARSGRQETQYF
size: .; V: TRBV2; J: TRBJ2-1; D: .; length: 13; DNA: TGTGCCAGCAGTAGGTCCCGGGAAGATGAGCAGTTCTTC; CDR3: CASSRSREDEQFF
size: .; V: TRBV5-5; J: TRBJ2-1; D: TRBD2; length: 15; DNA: TGTGCCAGCAGCTGGGGACTAGCCCCTTACAATGAGCAGTTCTTC; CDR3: CASSWGLAPYNEQFF
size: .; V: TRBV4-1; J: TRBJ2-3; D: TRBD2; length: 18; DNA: TGCGCCAGCAGCCAAGAGGCCACCACTAGCGGGACCACAGATACGCAGTATTTT; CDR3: CASSQEATTSGTTDTQYF
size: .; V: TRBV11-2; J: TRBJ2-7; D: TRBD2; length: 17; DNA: TGTGCCAGCAGCTTAGTGAGGGCTAGCGGGTCCTCCTACGAGCAGTACTTC; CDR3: CASSLVRASGSSYEQYF
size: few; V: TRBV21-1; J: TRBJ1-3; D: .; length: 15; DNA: TGTGCCAGCAGCAGGTCCGGGACAGGCGGAAACACCATATATTTT; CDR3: CASSRSGTGGNTIYF
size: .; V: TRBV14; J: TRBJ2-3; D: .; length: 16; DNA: TGTGCCAGCAGCCGGTACCGGGAGCAGAAAACAGATACGCAGTATTTT; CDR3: CASSRYREQKTDTQYF
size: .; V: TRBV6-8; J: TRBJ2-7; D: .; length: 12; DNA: TGTGCCAGCCTTGACACCTCCTACGAGCAGTACTTC; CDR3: CASLDTSYEQYF
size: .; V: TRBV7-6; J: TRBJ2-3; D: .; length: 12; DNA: TGTGCCAGCAGCCAGGCGACAGATACGCAGTATTTT; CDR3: CASSQATDTQYF
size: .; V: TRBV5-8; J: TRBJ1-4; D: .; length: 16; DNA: TGTGCCAGCAGCTTCCCCTTCTGGGGGGCTAATGAAAAACTGTTTTTT; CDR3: CASSFPFWGANEKLFF
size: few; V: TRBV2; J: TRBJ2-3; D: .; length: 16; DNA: TGTGCCAGCACCCGAAAGGGTACCCCTGGGAGAGATACGCAGTATTTT; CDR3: CASTRKGTPGRDTQYF
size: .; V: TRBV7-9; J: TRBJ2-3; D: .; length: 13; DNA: TGTGCGGAGGGTAGGGCCAGCACAGATACGCAGTATTTT; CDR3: CAEGRASTDTQYF
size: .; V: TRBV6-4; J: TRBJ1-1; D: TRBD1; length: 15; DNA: TGTGCCAGCAGTGCGACAGGGGGCTTGAACACTGAAGCTTTCTTT; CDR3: CASSATGGLNTEAFF
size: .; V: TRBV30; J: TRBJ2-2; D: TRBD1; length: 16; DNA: TGTGCCTGGGGAGCCCCAGGGGGCACTAACACCGGGGAGCTGTTTTTT; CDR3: CAWGAPGGTNTGELFF
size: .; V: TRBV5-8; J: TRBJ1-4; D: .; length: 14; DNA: TGTGCCAGCGCCATCCTACCAACTAATGAAAAACTGTTTTTT; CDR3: CASAILPTNEKLFF
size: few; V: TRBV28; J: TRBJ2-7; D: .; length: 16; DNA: TGTGCCAGCAGTTTTCAATCCGGCGGAGGGTTCTACGAGCAGTACTTC; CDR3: CASSFQSGGGFYEQYF
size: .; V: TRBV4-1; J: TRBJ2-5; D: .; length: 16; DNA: TGCGCCAGCAGCCGTCAGGGTGGGCAGGGGAAAGAGACCCAGTACTTC; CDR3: CASSRQGGQGKETQYF
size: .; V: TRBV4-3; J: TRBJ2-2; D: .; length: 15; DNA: TGCGCCAGCAGCCAAGGCGGCAAACTGGGCGGGGAGCTGTTTTTT; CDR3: CASSQGGKLGGELFF
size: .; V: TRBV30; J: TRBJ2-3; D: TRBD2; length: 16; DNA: TGTGCCTGGAGTGTACGAAAGCGGGGTGGGGCAGATACGCAGTATTTT; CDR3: CAWSVRKRGGADTQYF
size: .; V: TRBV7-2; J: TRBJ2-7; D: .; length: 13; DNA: TGTGCCAGCAGCGCCCGGGTCGATTACGAGCAGTACTTC; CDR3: CASSARVDYEQYF
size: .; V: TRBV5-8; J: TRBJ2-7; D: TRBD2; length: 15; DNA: TGTGCCAGCAGATTCGTACTAGCGGGAGTGTACGAGCAGTACTTC; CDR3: CASRFVLAGVYEQYF
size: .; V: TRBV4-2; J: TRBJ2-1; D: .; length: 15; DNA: TGTGCCAGCAGCCCGACCGGAACGGGTGTCAATGAGCAGTTCTTC; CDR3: CASSPTGTGVNEQFF
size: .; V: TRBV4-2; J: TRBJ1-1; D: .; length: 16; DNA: TGTGCCAGCAGCCAAGATCCGGACAGAAGACACACTGAAGCTTTCTTT; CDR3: CASSQDPDRRHTEAFF
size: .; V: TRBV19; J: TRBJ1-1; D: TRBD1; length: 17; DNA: TGTGCCAGTAGTGGGAGTATAGGGGGCCGTTCGAACACTGAAGCTTTCTTT; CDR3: CASSGSIGGRSNTEAFF
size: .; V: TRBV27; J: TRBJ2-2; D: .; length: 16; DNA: TGTGCCAGCGGGTTTGCCGGGACACCGAACACCGGGGAGCTGTTTTTT; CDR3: CASGFAGTPNTGELFF
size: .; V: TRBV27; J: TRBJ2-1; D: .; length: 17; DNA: TGTGCCAGCAGTCGGGTGGAGGGAGGTAGCTCCTACAATGAGCAGTTCTTC; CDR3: CASSRVEGGSSYNEQFF
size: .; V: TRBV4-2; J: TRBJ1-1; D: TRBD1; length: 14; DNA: TGTGCCAGCAGCCACCCGCTGGACAGGTTTGGAGCTTTCTTT; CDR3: CASSHPLDRFGAFF
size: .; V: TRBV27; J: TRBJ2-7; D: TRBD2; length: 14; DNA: TGTGCCAGTCGACCGGGACTAGCCCTCTACGAGCAGTACTTC; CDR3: CASRPGLALYEQYF
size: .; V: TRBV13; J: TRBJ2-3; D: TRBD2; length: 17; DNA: TGTGCCAGCAGCTTAGGACTAGCGGGAGGGCCGGCAGATACGCAGTATTTT; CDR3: CASSLGLAGGPADTQYF
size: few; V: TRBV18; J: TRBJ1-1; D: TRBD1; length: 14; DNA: TGTGCCAGCTCTCAAACCGGGACAGTAGTCAAAGCTTTCTTT; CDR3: CASSQTGTVVKAFF
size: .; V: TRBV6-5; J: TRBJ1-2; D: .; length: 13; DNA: TGTGCCAGCAGTCGCAGGGAAGACTATGGCTACACCTTC; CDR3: CASSRREDYGYTF
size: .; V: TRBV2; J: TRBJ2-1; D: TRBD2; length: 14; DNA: TGTGCCAGCATGAAGCGGGAGGGCCGGAATGAGCAGTTCTTC; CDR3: CASMKREGRNEQFF
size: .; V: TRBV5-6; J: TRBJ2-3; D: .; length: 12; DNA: TGTGCCAGCAGCCAGTCGTCAGATACGCAGTATTTT; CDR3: CASSQSSDTQYF
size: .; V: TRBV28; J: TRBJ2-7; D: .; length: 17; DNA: TGTGCCAGCAGCCACGCCTTGAGCACATCCGGACTATACGAGCAGTACTTC; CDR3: CASSHALSTSGLYEQYF
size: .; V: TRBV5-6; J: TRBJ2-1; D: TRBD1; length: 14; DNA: TGTGCCAGCAGCTTTGGGACAGCATACAATGAGCAGTTCTTC; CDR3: CASSFGTAYNEQFF
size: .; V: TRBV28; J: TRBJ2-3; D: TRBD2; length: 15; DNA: TGTGCCAGCATAAAAGCGGGGTTCAGCACAGATACGCAGTATTTT; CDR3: CASIKAGFSTDTQYF
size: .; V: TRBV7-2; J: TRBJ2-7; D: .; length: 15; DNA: TGTGCCAGCAGCGTAAACCGGGACAACTCCTACGAGCAGTACTTC; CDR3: CASSVNRDNSYEQYF
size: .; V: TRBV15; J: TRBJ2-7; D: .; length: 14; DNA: TGTGCCACCAGCAGAGTGGGCAGAAGGGGCGAGCAGTACTTC; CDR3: CATSRVGRRGEQYF
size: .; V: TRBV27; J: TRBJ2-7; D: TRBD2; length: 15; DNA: TGTGCCAGCAGTTCTACTAGCGGGAGCTCCTACGAGCAGTACTTC; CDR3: CASSSTSGSSYEQYF
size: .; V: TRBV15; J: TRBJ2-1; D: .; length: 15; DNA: TGTGCCACCAGCAGAGATATACAGGTCCGCCATGAGCAGTTCTTC; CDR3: CATSRDIQVRHEQFF
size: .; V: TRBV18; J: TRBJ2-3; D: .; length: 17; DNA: TGTGCCAGCTCACCACCGAACCTGAACTACGGCACAGATACGCAGTATTTT; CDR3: CASSPPNLNYGTDTQYF
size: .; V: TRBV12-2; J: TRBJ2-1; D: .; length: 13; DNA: TGTGCAAGTCGGATTTTGAATAGGGGGGGGCAGTTCTTC; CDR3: CASRILNRGGQFF
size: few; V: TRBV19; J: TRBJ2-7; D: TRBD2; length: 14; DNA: TGTGCCAGTAGTATAATAGCGGGAGACTACGAGCAGTACTTC; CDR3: CASSIIAGDYEQYF
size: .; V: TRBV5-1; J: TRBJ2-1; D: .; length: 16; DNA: TGCGCCAGCAGCTTGGCCACTAGCCCTAGGGGCCATGAGCAGTTCTTC; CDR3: CASSLATSPRGHEQFF
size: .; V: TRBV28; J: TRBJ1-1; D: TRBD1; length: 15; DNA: TGTGCCAGCAGTCGGGACAGGGAACCAAACACTGAAGCTTTCTTT; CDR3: CASSRDREPNTEAFF
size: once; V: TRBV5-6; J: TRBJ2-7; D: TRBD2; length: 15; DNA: TGTGCCAGCAGCACCAGCGGGAGTCATCCACACGAGCAGTACTTC; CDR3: CASSTSGSHPHEQYF
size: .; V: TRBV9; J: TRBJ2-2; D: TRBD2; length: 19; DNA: TGTGCCAGCAGCGCAACGACTAGCGGGAGGGCCGCGAACACCGGGGAGCTGTTTTTT; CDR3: CASSATTSGRAANTGELFF
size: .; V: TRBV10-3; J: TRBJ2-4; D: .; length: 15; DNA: TGTGCCATCAGTGCACAGGGAGCGGTTGAAAACATTCAGTACTTC; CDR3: CAISAQGAVENIQYF
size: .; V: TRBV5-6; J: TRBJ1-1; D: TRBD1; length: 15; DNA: TGTGCCAGCAGCCCAACTGACAGGGGGAGGACTGAAGCTTTCTTT; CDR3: CASSPTDRGRTEAFF
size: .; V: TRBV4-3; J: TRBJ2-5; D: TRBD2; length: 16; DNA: TGCGCCAGCAGCCAAGACGGGAGGGGACTCCAAGAGACCCAGTACTTC; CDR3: CASSQDGRGLQETQYF
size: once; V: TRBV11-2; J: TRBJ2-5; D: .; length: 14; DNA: TGTGCCAGCAGCTCATCCCCGGGGAAAGAGACCCAGTACTTC; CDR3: CASSSSPGKETQYF
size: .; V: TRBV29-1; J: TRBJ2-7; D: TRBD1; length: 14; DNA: TGCAGCGTTGGTCGGGGACAGGGTGTCTACGAGCAGTACTTC; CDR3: CSVGRGQGVYEQYF
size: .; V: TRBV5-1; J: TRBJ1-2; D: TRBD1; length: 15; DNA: TGCGCCAGCAGCCCATCTGGACAGGGCGCCTATGGCTACACCTTC; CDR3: CASSPSGQGAYGYTF
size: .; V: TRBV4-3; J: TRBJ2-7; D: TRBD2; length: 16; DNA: TGCGCCAGCAGCCAGGTGGAGCGGGAGGGCCGTTACGAGCAGTACTTC; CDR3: CASSQVEREGRYEQYF